This TCR beta chain was captured in a study of spatial heterogeneity in lung cancer. Overall study: Alpha-chain detections were consistently fewer than beta-chain detections among the sequences.

Time point reported: blood at routine non-recurrence follow-up after resection. V was pared by 1 base and J by 6 bases, with 8 bases between. The germline V gene has CDR1 SGHKS and CDR2 YYEKEE (reference sequence). The CDR3 extends over 13 amino acids. TCRdb analysed the 5' RACE reads with MiXCR anew, one entry per CDR3 protein. The data contain 110,000 or so distinct CDR3 sequences, 10% to 11% of them singletons. The rearrangement uses TRBV5-5 and TRBJ1-5, with a weak D call TRBD1 (6 bases). The receptor's source is a female donor with early-stage non-small cell lung cancer. The sample in question was PBMCs, obtained at follow-up. The CDR3 region has the DNA TGTGCCAGCAGCTTGAGGACAGCTCAGCCCCAGCATTTT. Amino acid sequence: CASSLRTAQPQHF.